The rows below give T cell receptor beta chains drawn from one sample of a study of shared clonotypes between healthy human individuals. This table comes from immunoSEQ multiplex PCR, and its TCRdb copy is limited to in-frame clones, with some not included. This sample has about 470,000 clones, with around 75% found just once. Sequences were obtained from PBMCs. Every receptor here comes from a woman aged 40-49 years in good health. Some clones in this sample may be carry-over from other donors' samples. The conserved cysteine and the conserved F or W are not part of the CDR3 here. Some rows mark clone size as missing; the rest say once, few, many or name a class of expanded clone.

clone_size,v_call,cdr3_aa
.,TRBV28,ASSSSGVVNQPQH
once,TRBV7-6,ASSLDRGNNEQF
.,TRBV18,ASSPGLANNEQF
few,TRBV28,ASSSPGQGVEAF
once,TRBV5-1,ASRTLAEVDTQY
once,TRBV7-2,ASTRRALSYNEQF
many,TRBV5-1,ASSLALGQSNTIY
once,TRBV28,ASSFGGRVRTEAF
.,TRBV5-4,ASSPGQTTDTQY
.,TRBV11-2,ASSLRASMNSGANVLT
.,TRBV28,ASTGTAEETQY
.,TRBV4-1,ASSQAPGQGYEQY
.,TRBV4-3,ASSPSGGGGQY
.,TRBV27,ASSIRAGNTIY